The source of this TCR beta chain is a study of regulatory T cells in long-lasting Graves disease. According to the study, TCR beta libraries were built with iRepertoire HTBI primers and CDR3-region Arm-PCR. TCRdb re-derived calls from the multiplex PCR reads in MiXCR, one entry per CDR3 protein. The sample contains hundreds of thousands of distinct CDR3 sequences, roughly 16% of which appear only once. This CDR3 has 17 residues. The V gene's germline CDR1 is SNHLY and CDR2 FYNNEI. Note on this clonotype: It may be a read error: a sequence one base away is much more abundant.

Described time point: newly diagnosed GD, antithyroid drugs for less than 3 months. PBMCs provided the RNA from which the TCR library was made. These data also formed part of another study, on T cells in Graves' hyperthyroidism and ophthalmopathy.

This clonotype was obtained from a woman aged 25 to 45 with Graves disease. The chain links TRBV2 to TRBJ2-2, with 9 bases lining up with TRBD1. The specimen comprised peripheral blood mononuclear cells (PBMCs), sampled at new diagnosis, from a patient treated with antithyroid drugs. The CDR3 DNA sequence: TGTGCCAGCAATGAAGCGTACGGGACAGGGTATACCGGGGAGCTGTTTTTT. Protein sequence: CASNEAYGTGYTGELFF.